These 11 T cell receptor beta chains came from one sample sequenced in a study of blood T cells in healthy people across ages. It was with a sample-barcoded 5' primer and a J-beta primer mix that a second PCR of roughly 7 to 12 cycles was run. From the 5' RACE reads, TCRdb called clonotypes with MiXCR, one entry per CDR3 protein. Here the sample spans about 1.4 million distinct CDR3 sequences, approximately 59% being singletons. The sample taken for sequencing was blood. Receptors originate from a man aged 18-30 years in good health.

This chain links TRBV29-1 with TRBJ1-2, with D perhaps matching TRBD1 (5 bases). Per the germline V gene, CDR1 is SQVTM and CDR2 is ANQGSEA. V was trimmed by 6 bases and J by 0 bases, leaving 11 bases between them. This CDR3 is built from 13 residues. The CDR3 protein is CSVERQPNYGYTF. The CDR3 nucleotides are TGCAGCGTGGAGAGACAGCCTAACTATGGCTACACCTTC.

This clonotype was observed a few times. The V and J genes are TRBV29-1 and TRBJ1-2; the match to TRBD1 covers 8 bases. The J segment lost 5 bases and the V segment lost 6 bases, leaving 8 bases of the junction unmatched. The CDR3 consists of 13 residues. Germline loops: CDR1 SQVTM, CDR2 ANQGSEA. As DNA, the CDR3 is TGCAGCGTACAGGGGGAAGGGAAGTATGGCTACACCTTC. Its translation is CSVQGEGKYGYTF.

This clonotype has only a few counts. This chain links TRBV14 with TRBJ2-3; D is uncertain. Germline-derived CDR1 and CDR2 are SGHDN and FVKESK. This CDR3 has 16 residues. Trimming took 2 bases from V and 0 from J, leaving 12 bases between them. The CDR3 reads CASSQRISLSTDTQYF. Written as DNA, the CDR3 is TGTGCCAGCAGCCAAAGGATTAGCCTCAGCACAGATACGCAGTATTTT.

This rearrangement joins TRBV5-5 to TRBJ2-6; no clear D gene. Between the trimmed V and J ends, which lost 4 bases and 2 bases, there was a span of 13 bases. The CDR3 contains 16 residues. CDR1 and CDR2 (germline): SGHKS, YYEKEE (reference sequence). In nucleotides, the CDR3 is TGTGCCAGCAGCACCGAAAGGAGCCCTGGGGCCAACGTCCTGACTTTC. Its translation: CASSTERSPGANVLTF.

A few counts support this clonotype. The chain is built from TRBV29-1 and TRBJ2-3, with D possibly matching TRBD1 (6 bases). CDR1 is SQVTM and CDR2 is ANQGSEA in the germline V gene. This CDR3 comprises 17 residues. V was pared by 0 bases and J by 4 bases, with 20 bases between. The chain's CDR3 is CSVEEGVYGQRSDTQYF. In DNA form, the CDR3 reads TGCAGCGTTGAAGAAGGGGTCTATGGACAGAGGTCAGATACGCAGTATTTT.

This rearrangement joins TRBV14 to TRBJ2-5; TRBD2 might be the D (6 bases). This CDR3 has 11 amino acids. V was shortened by 8 bases and J by 5 bases, with 9 bases between the two germline ends. CDR1 SGHDN and CDR2 FVKESK come from the germline V gene. The CDR3, as DNA: TGTGCCAGCGGTCGGGGGGAGACCCAGTACTTC. This gives the protein CASGRGETQYF.

V gene TRBV29-1 combines with J gene TRBJ2-7, with D possibly TRBD1 on 5 matching bases. The CDR3 covers 15 residues. Trimming left V 3 bases short and J 0 bases short, with 15 bases between. The V gene's germline CDR1 is SQVTM and CDR2 ANQGSEA. CDR3: CSVEMTASSSYEQYF. The CDR3 region has the DNA TGCAGCGTTGAGATGACAGCCAGTAGCTCCTACGAGCAGTACTTC.

The rearrangement uses TRBV6-6 and TRBJ2-5, with TRBD2 identical over 10 bases. CDR3 length equals 15 residues. V was pared by 5 bases and J by 5 bases, with 8 bases of the junction left unmatched. CDR1 and CDR2 (germline): MNHNY, SVGAGI (reference sequence). For the CDR3, the DNA is TGTGCCAGCAGTAAAAGCGGGGGGGCCCTTGAGACCCAGTACTTC. This codes for CASSKSGGALETQYF.

The rearrangement joins TRBV3-1 to TRBJ2-1, with a possible D match to TRBD2 (6 bases). Trimming took off 4 bases at V and 13 bases at J, with 29 bases between the two ends. This CDR3 contains 17 residues. CDR1 is LGHDT, CDR2 YNNKEL, per germline (reference sequence). This chain's CDR3 is CASSPTLLGGKRETQFF. The CDR3 nucleotides read TGTGCCAGCAGCCCCACCCTTTTGGGCGGGAAGCGAGAGACCCAGTTCTTC.

For the CDR3, the DNA is TGTGCCAGCAGCCGGGAGGGAACAAGCGGCTACACCTTC. Encoded protein: CASSREGTSGYTF. The rearrangement uses TRBV3-1 and TRBJ1-2; D uncertain. In germline, CDR1 is LGHDT, CDR2 YNNKEL (reference sequence). The CDR3 runs 13 residues. V was clipped by 4 bases and J by 8 bases, with 14 bases between them.

The chain has TRBV20-1 and TRBJ2-1; 11 positions agree with TRBD1. Per germline, CDR1 DFQATT and CDR2 SNEGSKA (reference sequence). This CDR3 has 14 residues. V lost 4 bases and J lost 7; bases outside the gene matches: 6. The CDR3 is CSAIRDRGVNEQFF. In nucleotides, the CDR3 is TGCAGTGCTATCCGGGACAGGGGGGTTAATGAGCAGTTCTTC.